These 9 T cell receptor beta chains came from one sample sequenced in a study of human T cells and chemical hapten exposure. The time point is: patch test 3, about 24 weeks after DPC sensitization. Treatment in this sample: therapeutic diphenylcyclopropenone sensitization with weekly scalp DPC. TCRdb reprocessed the RACE reads with MiXCR, giving one entry per CDR3 protein. The sample holds roughly 62,000 distinct CDR3 sequences, over 10% seen once. The material was whole blood, obtained in connection with sensitization to the hapten diphenylcyclopropenone (DPC). These receptors all stem from a man aged 25 to 40 with alopecia areata. Some clones in this sample may be carry-over from other donors' samples.

This clonotype has a count of ten or more. The chain combines TRBV7-2 with TRBJ1-5; D call uncertain. Trimming cost V 2 bases and J 7 bases, with 12 bases left between them. This CDR3 has 14 amino acids. Germline assignment: CDR1 SGHTA and CDR2 FQGNSA. The CDR3 bases are TGTGCCAGCAGCTTAATGGGAATCCAACAGCCCCAGCATTTT. Amino acids: CASSLMGIQQPQHF.

The rearrangement uses TRBV7-3 and TRBJ2-5, with 8 bases identical to TRBD2. CDR1 and CDR2 (germline): SGHTA, FQGTGA. CDR3 size: 16 residues. Trimming took 1 base from V and 2 from J; bases not matched to a gene: 6. As DNA, the CDR3 is TGTGCCAGCAGCTTAAGGGGAGCGGGGGATCAAGAGACCCAGTACTTC. Residues: CASSLRGAGDQETQYF.

Only a few counts were recorded for this clonotype. The chain is built from TRBV12-3 or TRBV12-4 and TRBJ2-5, with D possibly matching TRBD1 (6 bases). This CDR3 contains 12 residues. Trimming removed 7 bases at V and 4 bases at J, with 10 bases between. The CDR3 nucleotides read TGTGCCAGCAATACAGGGCGAGAGACCCAGTACTTC. Amino acid sequence: CASNTGRETQYF.

This clonotype was seen more than once but under ten times. The chain has TRBV3-1 and TRBJ1-1; a possible D gene is TRBD1 (5 bases). Looked up from germline, CDR1 is LGHDT and CDR2 is YNNKEL (reference sequence). Trimming stripped 1 base from V and 4 bases from J, with 10 bases between. The CDR3 is 14 amino acids. Written as DNA, the CDR3 is TGTGCCAGCAGCCAAGGAGGGGTGGGCACTGAAGCTTTCTTT. Its protein is CASSQGGVGTEAFF.

The V and J genes are TRBV7-9 and TRBJ2-5; TRBD1 agrees at 10 bases. V was clipped by 5 bases and J by 5 bases; unmatched bases: 8. Germline CDR1 reads SEHNR; CDR2 reads FQNEAQ (reference sequence). The CDR3 is 15 amino acids. The CDR3 reads CASSTGQGGRETQYF. CDR3 sequence (DNA): TGTGCCAGCAGCACCGGACAGGGGGGACGGGAGACCCAGTACTTC.

This clonotype was recorded a few times. The V gene is TRBV5-1, the J gene TRBJ2-5, with D tentatively TRBD1 or TRBD2 (5 bases each). The CDR3 is made up of 14 amino acids. Trimming cost V 1 base and J 5 bases, with 12 bases left between them. The germline CDR1 and CDR2 sequences are SGHRS and YFSETQ. This CDR3 is CASSLSPGRETQYF. The CDR3 DNA sequence: TGCGCCAGCAGCTTGAGCCCGGGACGGGAGACCCAGTACTTC.

The table lists this clonotype with a few counts. V is TRBV5-1 and J is TRBJ2-3, with no clear D. Trimming shortened V by 0 bases and J by 2 bases, and 13 bases separated the two germline ends. The CDR3 runs 16 residues. Germline V gene data show CDR1 as SGHRS and CDR2 as YFSETQ. The DNA of the CDR3 is TGCGCCAGCAGCTTGGATCTGGAGTATGACACAGATACGCAGTATTTT. Translating it yields CASSLDLEYDTDTQYF.

In this sample, this clonotype turned up a few times. The rearrangement joins TRBV7-2 to TRBJ1-4; D unresolved. Trimming left V 6 bases short and J 0 bases short, with 11 bases between. CDR1 and CDR2 from the germline V gene are SGHTA and FQGNSA. The CDR3 consists of 15 residues. CDR3: CASRRYKATNEKLFF. The CDR3 coding sequence is TGTGCCAGCAGGCGATACAAGGCAACTAATGAAAAACTGTTTTTT.

This clonotype was counted between two and nine times. The chain employs TRBV19 and TRBJ1-2, with no clear D. The CDR3 runs 12 residues. Trimming pared 1 base from V and 3 bases from J, leaving 3 bases between. Germline CDR1 reads LNHDA; CDR2 reads SQIVND (reference sequence). In DNA form, the CDR3 reads TGTGCCAGTAGTATAGTGGACTATGGCTACACCTTC. Its protein is CASSIVDYGYTF.